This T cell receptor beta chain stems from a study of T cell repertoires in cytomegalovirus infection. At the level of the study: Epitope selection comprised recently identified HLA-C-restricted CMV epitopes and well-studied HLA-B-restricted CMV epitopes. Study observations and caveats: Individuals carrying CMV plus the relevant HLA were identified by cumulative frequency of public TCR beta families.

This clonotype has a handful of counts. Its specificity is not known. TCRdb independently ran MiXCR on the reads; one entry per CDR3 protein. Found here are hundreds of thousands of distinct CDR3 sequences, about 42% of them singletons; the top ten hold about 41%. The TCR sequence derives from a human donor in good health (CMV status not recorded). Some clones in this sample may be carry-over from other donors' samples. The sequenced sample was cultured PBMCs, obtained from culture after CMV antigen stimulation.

The CDR3 here is CASTRGDYSTDTQYF. CDR3 sequence (DNA): TGTGCCAGCACCCGAGGGGATTATAGCACAGATACGCAGTATTTT. The rearrangement links TRBV7-6 to TRBJ2-3, with D perhaps TRBD1 or TRBD2 (5 bases each). This CDR3 region has 15 residues. Trimming left V 7 bases short and J 0 bases short, with 14 bases between. Germline V gene sequence: CDR1 SGHVS, CDR2 FNYEAQ.